Listed below are T cell receptor beta chains from one sample, sequenced in a study of blood T cell repertoires in COVID-19. Sequencing used immunoSEQ multiplex PCR; TCRdb keeps in-frame clones, though not all of them. Among roughly 200,000 clones listed, around 80% were seen once. Sequencing was done on a sample of peripheral blood. These receptors were taken from a woman of 80 years or more with active or convalescent COVID-19. Each CDR3 is given with its conserved first and last residue. The D gene is left open where the match is weak. Size values are once, few and many counts, or a class for expanded clones, and some rows have none.

d_call clone_size j_call v_call cdr3_aa cdr3_nt
- - TRBJ1-3 TRBV9 CASSVVGRASGNTIYF TGTGCCAGCAGCGTAGTTGGCAGGGCCTCTGGAAACACCATATATTTT
- few TRBJ2-5 TRBV28 CASSTTPSHAQYF TGTGCCAGCAGTACCACACCTTCCCACGCCCAGTACTTC
- - TRBJ2-5 TRBV29-1 CSVLGSETQYF TGCAGCGTTCTCGGGTCAGAGACCCAGTACTTC
- - TRBJ2-5 TRBV4-1 CASSQAVLTLQETQYF TGCGCCAGCAGCCAAGCCGTGCTTACACTACAAGAGACCCAGTACTTC
TRBD2 - TRBJ2-1 TRBV11-3 CASMRTSGGNEQFF TGTGCCAGTATGAGGACTAGCGGGGGTAATGAGCAGTTCTTC
- - TRBJ1-1 TRBV15 CATSRSRTEAFF TGTGCCACCAGCAGGTCCAGAACTGAAGCTTTCTTT
- - TRBJ1-5 TRBV5-1 CASSLTPGGNQPQHF TGCGCCAGCAGCTTAACCCCGGGGGGAAATCAGCCCCAGCATTTT
TRBD2 - TRBJ2-1 TRBV11-2 CASSPGGTYNEQFF TGTGCCAGCAGCCCGGGAGGGACCTACAATGAGCAGTTCTTC
TRBD1 - TRBJ1-2 TRBV7-2 CASSQDRGRDYTF TGTGCCAGCAGCCAGGACAGGGGGCGTGATTACACCTTC
TRBD2 - TRBJ2-1 TRBV7-2 CASNSLAGGRNEQFF TGTGCCAGCAACTCTCTAGCGGGGGGCCGAAATGAGCAGTTCTTC
TRBD1 once TRBJ2-7 TRBV29-1 CSARDRDEEYF TGCAGCGCCCGGGACAGGGATGAGGAGTACTTC
- - TRBJ1-4 TRBV5-1 CASSRGRENEKLFF TGCGCCAGCAGCCGGGGGAGGGAGAATGAAAAACTGTTTTTT
TRBD2 - TRBJ2-1 TRBV30 CAWSVLADNEQFF TGTGCCTGGAGTGTACTAGCGGACAATGAGCAGTTCTTC
TRBD1 - TRBJ2-7 TRBV6-1 CASSEGQGSYEQYF TGTGCCAGCAGTGAGGGACAGGGCTCCTACGAGCAGTACTTC
- - TRBJ2-2 TRBV18 CASSPREGGTTGELFF TGTGCCAGCTCACCCCGCGAAGGGGGTACCACCGGGGAGCTGTTTTTT
TRBD1 - TRBJ2-7 TRBV6-7 CASDRVNEQYF TGTGCCAGTGACAGGGTCAACGAGCAGTACTTC
TRBD1 - TRBJ2-7 TRBV19 CATSKVGGTLWGQGRYEQYF TGTGCCACCTCAAAAGTTGGGGGCACATTGTGGGGACAGGGGAGGTACGAGCAGTACTTC
TRBD2 - TRBJ2-1 TRBV11-3 CASSHGLAGSEQFF TGTGCCAGCAGCCACGGACTAGCGGGGAGTGAGCAGTTCTTC
- - TRBJ1-1 TRBV7-3 CASSPKLGAGEAFF TGTGCCAGCAGCCCCAAGTTGGGGGCAGGTGAAGCTTTCTTT
- - TRBJ2-3 TRBV11-3 CASASGALTDTQYF TGTGCGAGTGCTTCAGGGGCCCTCACAGATACGCAGTATTTT
TRBD2 - TRBJ2-7 TRBV7-9 CASSLVLRTSGSYEQYF TGTGCCAGCAGCTTAGTCCTCAGGACTAGCGGTTCCTACGAGCAGTACTTC
- - TRBJ2-1 TRBV28 CASSFSYNEQFF TGTGCCAGCAGTTTTAGTTACAATGAGCAGTTCTTC
TRBD2 - TRBJ2-3 TRBV2 CASSPGLASADTQYF TGTGCCAGCAGTCCGGGACTAGCAAGCGCAGATACGCAGTATTTT
TRBD2 - TRBJ2-3 TRBV5-1 CASSSVPSGGAFWNTQYF TGCGCCAGCAGCTCGGTACCTAGCGGGGGGGCTTTCTGGAATACGCAGTATTTT
- - TRBJ1-6 TRBV7-8 CASSLGQSSYNSPLHF TGTGCCAGCAGCTTAGGACAGAGCTCCTATAATTCACCCCTCCACTTT
- - TRBJ1-4 TRBV6-2/TRBV6-3 CASSYSPPRGLLFF TGTGCCAGCAGTTATTCCCCCCCGCGGGGGCTACTGTTTTTT
TRBD2 - TRBJ2-7 TRBV12-3/TRBV12-4 CASSRGGGYEQYF TGTGCCAGCAGCCGGGGCGGGGGCTACGAGCAGTACTTC
- - TRBJ2-7 TRBV5-1 CASSPRGDRTYEQYF TGCGCCAGCAGCCCGAGGGGGGACAGAACGTACGAGCAGTACTTC
- - TRBJ2-7 TRBV11-2 CASSRGFSYYEQYF TGTGCCAGCAGCCGCGGCTTCAGCTACTACGAGCAGTACTTC
TRBD1 - TRBJ1-5 TRBV7-2 CASSDITGGMQPQHF TGTGCCAGCAGCGATATTACAGGGGGTATGCAGCCCCAGCATTTT
- once TRBJ2-1 TRBV19 CASTPRGTGSSYNEQFF TGTGCCAGTACCCCTCGCGGAACCGGGAGCTCCTACAATGAGCAGTTCTTC
- - TRBJ2-3 TRBV27 CASRVGTGSLSGQYF TGTGCCAGTAGAGTTGGGACTGGATCCTTATCAGGGCAGTATTTT
TRBD1 few TRBJ1-1 TRBV18 CASSPGTGRRNTEAFF TGTGCCAGCTCACCAGGGACAGGTCGGAGGAACACTGAAGCTTTCTTT
- many TRBJ2-7 TRBV28 CASSFPGPYEQYF TGTGCCAGCAGTTTTCCTGGGCCATACGAGCAGTACTTC
- - TRBJ1-4 TRBV2 CASSDGGHGNEKLFF TGTGCCAGCAGTGACGGCGGACATGGTAATGAAAAACTGTTTTTT
- - TRBJ2-2 TRBV5-1 CASSFFGNYGGELFF TGCGCCAGCAGCTTTTTCGGGAATTACGGCGGGGAGCTGTTTTTT
- - TRBJ2-3 TRBV1 CTSSQDWREGPSTDTQYF TGCACCAGCAGCCAAGACTGGCGGGAGGGCCCTAGCACAGATACGCAGTATTTT
- once TRBJ2-2 TRBV19 CASNPSGGTPLSGELFF TGTGCCAGTAACCCTTCTGGGGGGACCCCCCTTTCCGGGGAGCTGTTTTTT
TRBD1 - TRBJ1-4 TRBV2 CASSGGQRINEKLFF TGTGCCAGCAGTGGGGGACAGCGGATTAATGAAAAACTGTTTTTT
TRBD2 - TRBJ2-2 TRBV6-5 CASRQGLAGSGELFF TGTGCCAGCAGACAGGGACTAGCGGGATCTGGGGAGCTGTTTTTT
TRBD1 - TRBJ2-1 TRBV2 CASSYRGSDEQFF TGTGCCAGCAGCTACAGGGGATCCGATGAGCAGTTCTTC
- - TRBJ2-2 TRBV7-8 CASSTWTANTGELFF TGTGCCAGCAGCACTTGGACAGCCAACACCGGGGAGCTGTTTTTT
TRBD1 once TRBJ1-5 TRBV4-2 CASSQETGMNQPQHF TGTGCCAGCAGCCAGGAGACAGGGATGAATCAGCCCCAGCATTTT
- - TRBJ1-1 TRBV18 CASSARDTEAFF TGTGCCAGCTCAGCGCGGGACACTGAAGCTTTCTTT
TRBD1 - TRBJ2-5 TRBV18 CASSPRTGMEETQYF TGTGCCAGCTCACCTCGGACAGGGATGGAAGAGACCCAGTACTTC
TRBD1 - TRBJ2-1 TRBV19 CASSIRGSRNEQFF TGTGCCAGTAGTATCAGGGGGAGTAGAAATGAGCAGTTCTTC
- - TRBJ1-2 TRBV28 CASSPGYADYTF TGTGCCAGCAGTCCAGGGTACGCAGACTACACCTTC
TRBD1 - TRBJ1-6 TRBV10-3 CAISGTGGFPLHF TGTGCCATCAGCGGGACAGGAGGGTTTCCCCTCCACTTT
- - TRBJ1-2 TRBV25-1 CASSEQGVGGYTF TGTGCCAGCAGTGAACAAGGGGTCGGGGGCTACACCTTC
TRBD1 - TRBJ1-1 TRBV6-6 CASSYSENRGTEAFF TGTGCCAGCAGTTATTCGGAAAACAGGGGCACTGAAGCTTTCTTT
- - TRBJ2-3 TRBV28 CASGWTGTDTQYF TGTGCCAGCGGTTGGACAGGCACAGATACGCAGTATTTT
- once TRBJ1-5 TRBV27 CASRPRQSSNQPQHF TGTGCCAGCAGGCCGCGGCAGTCTAGCAATCAGCCCCAGCATTTT
- - TRBJ1-5 TRBV30 CAWSVGNREQPQHF TGTGCCTGGAGTGTAGGAAACAGGGAACAGCCCCAGCATTTT
- - TRBJ1-3 TRBV19 CASSVQGSGNTIYF TGTGCCAGTAGTGTTCAGGGGAGTGGAAACACCATATATTTT
TRBD1 - TRBJ2-1 TRBV5-1 CASSADRATYNEQFF TGCGCCAGCAGCGCGGACAGGGCCACCTACAATGAGCAGTTCTTC
TRBD2 - TRBJ2-5 TRBV5-1 CASSLGSSGGYGETQYF TGCGCCAGCAGCTTGGGTTCTAGCGGGGGCTACGGGGAGACCCAGTACTTC